Below, 9 T cell receptor beta chains from the same sample are listed, as sequenced in a study of T-cell memory formation after mild COVID-19. Using its own MiXCR run on the 5' RACE reads, TCRdb lists one record per CDR3 protein. Of about 140,000 distinct CDR3 sequences listed, around 15% were seen once; the top ten hold about 30%. The source material was PBMCs or a T cell subset sorted from them (not recorded which). The source is an adult woman who had mild COVID-19 (a few samples of this study predate the infection). Cell type and time point are not known.

The sample holds a few counts of this clonotype. The V call is TRBV12-3 or TRBV12-4, the J call TRBJ2-1; TRBD1 matches at 9 bases. The CDR3 covers 15 residues. Trimming took 5 bases from V and 8 from J; bases not matched to a gene: 10. In nucleotides, the CDR3 is TGTGCCAGCAGTACCCCGGGACAGGGTTCGTATGAGCAGTTCTTC. Translated, it gives CASSTPGQGSYEQFF.

The chain links TRBV7-8 to TRBJ2-5, with 8 nucleotides matching TRBD2. V gave up 1 base and J gave up 5 bases; unmatched junction bases: 15. The CDR3 has 18 residues. The germline V gene has CDR1 SGHVS and CDR2 FQNEAQ. CDR3 in amino acids: CASSLEASGGGRRETQYF. As DNA, the CDR3 is TGTGCCAGCAGCTTAGAGGCTAGCGGCGGGGGGCGTCGCGAGACCCAGTACTTC.

This clonotype was observed a handful of times. The chain carries TRBV7-8 and TRBJ2-3; D gene ambiguous. Germline V gene lookup returns CDR1 SGHVS and CDR2 FQNEAQ. The CDR3 sequence is 17 residues long. Trimming stripped 3 bases from V and 0 bases from J, with 16 bases between. This chain's CDR3 is CASSLDSETTSTDTQYF. The CDR3 bases are TGTGCCAGCAGCTTGGATTCAGAGACCACTAGCACAGATACGCAGTATTTT.

The rearrangement joins TRBV15 to TRBJ1-5, with a possible D match to TRBD1 (5 bases). Between the trimmed V and J ends, which lost 3 bases and 1 base, there was a span of 10 bases. The CDR3 loop spans 15 amino acids. Per germline, CDR1 LNHNV and CDR2 YYDKDF (reference sequence). CDR3 residues: CATSSLRDSNQPQHF. The CDR3 nucleotides read TGTGCCACCAGCAGTCTCCGGGACAGCAATCAGCCCCAGCATTTT.

The gene calls are TRBV15 and TRBJ2-5, with D tentatively TRBD2 (6 bases). The CDR3 spans 18 residues. Trimming stripped 5 bases from V and 4 bases from J, with 26 bases between. Germline assignment: CDR1 LNHNV and CDR2 YYDKDF (reference sequence). In nucleotides, the CDR3 is TGTGCCACCAGCGGCCGTTCGGGCAGGGCGGGATTTGGAGAGACCCAGTACTTC. Its protein is CATSGRSGRAGFGETQYF. The full variable domain, completed using reference TRBV15 and TRBJ2-5, is DAMVIQNPRYQVTQFGKPVTLSCSQTLNHNVMYWYQQKSSQAPKLLFHYYDKDFNNEADTPDNFQSRRPNTSFCFLDIRSPGLGDTAMYLCATSGRSGRAGFGETQYFGPGTRLLVL.

A few counts support this clonotype. This chain joins TRBV7-8 and TRBJ1-5, with 7 bases that match TRBD1. The CDR3 runs 18 residues. Germline CDR1 reads SGHVS; CDR2 reads FQNEAQ. The trim removed 5 bases at V and 0 bases at J, leaving 13 bases unmatched. DNA of the CDR3: TGTGCCAGCAGCCCGATACCGGGACAGTTTTATAGCAATCAGCCCCAGCATTTT. Protein: CASSPIPGQFYSNQPQHF.

The chain couples TRBV5-1 to TRBJ2-7; 8 bases are a match to TRBD2. Germline V lookup: CDR1 SGHRS, CDR2 YFSETQ. The J segment lost 2 bases and the V segment lost 4 bases, leaving 8 bases of the junction unmatched. This CDR3 region has 15 residues. The CDR3 DNA reads TGCGCCAGCAGCGGCACTAGCGGTCTCGCCTACGAGCAGTACTTC. This gives the protein CASSGTSGLAYEQYF. The full variable domain, in which reference TRBV5-1 and TRBJ2-7 provide the parts outside the CDR3, is KAGVTQTPRYLIKTRGQQVTLSCSPISGHRSVSWYQQTPGQGLQFLFEYFSETQRNKGNFPGRFSGRQFSNSRSEMNVSTLELGDSALYLCASSGTSGLAYEQYFGPGTRLTVT.

This clonotype was seen more than once but under ten times. The genes are TRBV27 and TRBJ1-1; D uncertain. V dropped 10 bases and J dropped 5 bases, with 26 bases sitting between them. Looked up from germline, CDR1 is MNHEY and CDR2 is SMNVEV (reference sequence). CDR3 length: 16 amino acids. The CDR3 region has the DNA TGTGCCACCGACCCGTATTCTGTCGGCGGCGGGACTGAAGCTTTCTTT. Its protein product is CATDPYSVGGGTEAFF.

J is TRBJ2-7 and V is TRBV29-1; 10 bases fit TRBD1. Germline loops: CDR1 SQVTM, CDR2 ANQGSEA. The CDR3 totals 13 residues. V was pared by 4 bases and J by 2 bases, with 2 bases of the junction left unmatched. This CDR3 reads CSVGGTGAYEQYF. CDR3 nucleotides: TGCAGCGTTGGAGGGACAGGGGCCTACGAGCAGTACTTC.